Each of the 6 T cell receptor beta chains below was sequenced from the same sample in a study of T cells in Graves' hyperthyroidism and ophthalmopathy. Using RNA transcripts as the source, TCR beta CDR3 regions were amplified. A set of HTBI primers served as the primers for a first-round RT-PCR of the TCR CDR3. TCRdb re-called the multiplex PCR reads with MiXCR, one entry per CDR3 protein. Of roughly 250,000 distinct CDR3 sequences listed, approximately 20% are singletons. Input material: blood. These receptors were obtained from a man aged 25 to 40 with Graves' ophthalmopathy.

There are many counts of this clonotype. V usage is TRBV9 and J usage is TRBJ2-3; D could derive from TRBD1 or TRBD2 (5 bases each). CDR1 and CDR2 from the germline V gene are SGDLS and YYNGEE. There are 14 residues in the CDR3. Trimming removed 3 bases from V and 0 bases from J, with 8 bases in between. This CDR3 is CASSGGFSTDTQYF. CDR3 sequence (DNA): TGTGCCAGCAGCGGGGGGTTTAGCACAGATACGCAGTATTTT.

This clonotype was picked up a small number of times. The chain couples TRBV18 to TRBJ2-7, with D possibly matching TRBD1 (6 bases). Germline CDR1 is KGHSH and CDR2 is LQKENI. The length of the CDR3 is 16 residues. Trimming took 1 base from V and 5 from J, leaving 18 bases between them. The CDR3 reads CASSPLGISNRDEQYF. CDR3 DNA: TGTGCCAGCTCACCACTCGGTATATCCAACAGGGACGAGCAGTACTTC.

The genes are TRBV20-1 and TRBJ1-4, with 7 positions matching TRBD1. This CDR3 region has 15 residues. CDR1 DFQATT and CDR2 SNEGSKA come from the germline V gene (reference sequence). V lost 2 bases, J lost 3 bases, and 6 bases stayed unmatched. CDR3 DNA sequence: TGCAGTGCTAGAATTCCCGGGACAGCTAATGAAAAACTGTTTTTT. It encodes CSARIPGTANEKLFF.

This clonotype showed up just a few times. The chain joins TRBV5-4 to TRBJ2-1; no definite D call. V was cut by 0 bases and J by 6 bases, with 13 bases left in between. The CDR3 is 15 residues long. Germline V gives CDR1 SGHNT, CDR2 YYREEE (reference sequence). DNA of the CDR3: TGTGCCAGCAGCTTGGGGGCGATTGCTACCAATGAGCAGTTCTTC. It is translated as CASSLGAIATNEQFF.

This clonotype came up a few times. V usage is TRBV29-1 and J usage is TRBJ2-5; TRBD2 agrees at 11 bases. J lost 0 bases, V lost 7 bases, and 4 bases had no gene match. Germline assignment: CDR1 SQVTM and CDR2 ANQGSEA. This CDR3 has 14 residues. The CDR3 nucleotides are TGCAGCGAGCGACTAGCGGGACACCAAGAGACCCAGTACTTC. This translates into CSERLAGHQETQYF.

The gene calls are TRBV14 and TRBJ2-7; TRBD2 aligns across 13 bases. CDR1 and CDR2 (germline): SGHDN, FVKESK. Trimming removed 3 bases from V and 4 bases from J; junction bases left unmatched: 9. The CDR3 totals 17 residues. CDR3 sequence reads: CASSQPGLAGVRYEQYF. In DNA form, the CDR3 reads TGTGCCAGCAGCCAGCCCGGACTAGCGGGAGTTCGGTACGAGCAGTACTTC.